Listed below are T cell receptor beta chains from one sample, sequenced in a study of radiotherapy plus CTLA-4 blockade in lung cancer. The protocol was immunoSEQ multiplex PCR, while the TCRdb copy is restricted to in-frame clones and leaves out a portion. This sample has 62,000 or so clones; 70% to 80% occur once, and the top ten carry under 10%. This material consisted of peripheral blood, taken from a patient treated with radiotherapy plus ipilimumab. The receptors derive from a human donor with non-small cell lung cancer who had a complete response to radiotherapy plus ipilimumab. Each CDR3 is given with its conserved first and last residue. D genes are given only for firm matches. Clone sizes are given selectively: once, few, many, or a class where the clone is expanded.

>TRBV9|-|once|TRBJ1-1
TGTGCCAGCAGCGTAGGCTGGGAGGGCACTGAAGCTTTCTTT
CASSVGWEGTEAFF
>TRBV19|-|-|TRBJ1-4
TGTGCCAGTAGTTTATGGGAGACAACTAATGAAAAACTGTTTTTT
CASSLWETTNEKLFF
>TRBV7-2|-|few|TRBJ1-2
TGTGCCAGCAGCTCGACAGAAGCTAACTATGGCTACACCTTC
CASSSTEANYGYTF
>TRBV6-5|TRBD2|-|TRBJ2-5
TGTGCCAGCAGGATAAGCGGGGGTAGACAAGAGACCCAGTACTTC
CASRISGGRQETQYF
>TRBV19|-|-|TRBJ1-5
TGTGCCAGTAGTATCCCGGGCAGGGTTCAGCCCCAGCATTTT
CASSIPGRVQPQHF
>TRBV9|TRBD2|-|TRBJ2-3
TGTGCCAGCAGCGTAGACCTAGCGGGAGGGAGGGATACGCAGTATTTT
CASSVDLAGGRDTQYF
>TRBV2|-|-|TRBJ2-1
TGTGCCAGCAGGACTAACTCCTACAATGAGCAGTTCTTC
CASRTNSYNEQFF
>TRBV15|-|-|TRBJ1-4
TGTGCCACCAGCACGGGTTTGATGGCTACTAATGAAAAACTGTTTTTT
CATSTGLMATNEKLFF
>TRBV7-2|TRBD2|-|TRBJ2-3
TGTGCCAGCAGCTTAGGGGCTAGCGGTACCACAGATACGCAGTATTTT
CASSLGASGTTDTQYF
>TRBV18|-|-|TRBJ1-1
TGTGCCAGCTCACGGGATATGAACACTGAAGCTTTCTTT
CASSRDMNTEAFF
>TRBV7-9|TRBD1|-|TRBJ1-1
TGTGCCAGCAGCCCCCGGGACAGGGTAAGGACTGAAGCTTTCTTT
CASSPRDRVRTEAFF
>TRBV4-3|-|-|TRBJ2-7
TGCGCCAGCAGCCAAGAATTTGGTGAGACCTACGAGCAGTACTTC
CASSQEFGETYEQYF
>TRBV6-5|-|-|TRBJ2-7
TGTGCCAGCACCTGGACAAGCCACCGAGGGGACGAGCAGTACTTC
CASTWTSHRGDEQYF
>TRBV10-1|-|few|TRBJ1-1
TGCGCCAGCAGTGAGGTAGTTGGATCCGAAGCTTTCTTT
CASSEVVGSEAFF
>TRBV7-8|-|-|TRBJ2-2
TGTGCCAGCAGCGGATACTTCGGGGGACCGAACACCGGGGAGCTGTTTTTT
CASSGYFGGPNTGELFF
>TRBV18|TRBD2|once|TRBJ2-5
TGTGCCAGCTCACCAGGTAGCGGGGGGCCCGGAGGAGAGACCCAGTACTTC
CASSPGSGGPGGETQYF
>TRBV11-3|-|-|TRBJ2-6
TGTGCCAGCAGCTTAGGTCCTGGGTCCAACGTCCTGACTTTC
CASSLGPGSNVLTF
>TRBV20-1|TRBD2|-|TRBJ2-3
TGCAGTGCGCGGACTAGGGGCACGCAGTATTTT
CSARTRGTQYF
>TRBV4-3|-|-|TRBJ2-1
TGCGCCAGCAGCCAAGATGCTGGTTACCTTTACAATGAGCAGTTCTTC
CASSQDAGYLYNEQFF
>TRBV27|-|-|TRBJ2-3
TGTGCCAGCAGTTTATCGGCCAGATTTACGCAGTATTTT
CASSLSARFTQYF
>TRBV20-1|-|few|TRBJ2-2
TGCAGTGCCCCGAACACCGGGGAGCTGTTTTTT
CSAPNTGELFF
>TRBV27|-|-|TRBJ2-4
TGTGCCAGCAGTTTCGGTGCCCCAGGGGAGGTCGCAAACATTCAGTACTTC
CASSFGAPGEVANIQYF
>TRBV7-2|TRBD1|once|TRBJ1-5
TGTGCCAGCAGCTCAGGGGGCCCTTATAGCAATCAGCCCCAGCATTTT
CASSSGGPYSNQPQHF
>TRBV7-2|-|-|TRBJ1-5
TGTGCCAGCAGCGAAACCGGGACAAGTATCAATCAGCCCCAGCATTTT
CASSETGTSINQPQHF
>TRBV19|-|-|TRBJ1-5
TGTGCCAGTAGACACTCCGGTGGACAGAGCAATCAGCCCCAGCATTTT
CASRHSGGQSNQPQHF
>TRBV4-1|TRBD2|-|TRBJ2-1
TGCGCCAGCAGCCAGGGGACTAGTAGGGGATACAATGAGCAGTTCTTC
CASSQGTSRGYNEQFF
>TRBV19|-|few|TRBJ1-5
TGTGCCAGTAACCCCGGCAGGGGCACCAATCAGCCCCAGCATTTT
CASNPGRGTNQPQHF
>TRBV18|-|-|TRBJ2-2
TGTGCCAGCTCACAGGCCGTGAACACCGGGGAGCTGTTTTTT
CASSQAVNTGELFF
>TRBV6-5|-|-|TRBJ2-2
TGTGCCAGCAGTTACTCGAGGGGAGCGAACACCGGGGAGCTGCTTTTT
CASSYSRGANTGELLF
>TRBV5-6|TRBD2|-|TRBJ2-7
TGTGCCAGCAGCTCACTGACTAGCGGGAGAATCTACGAGCAGTACTTC
CASSSLTSGRIYEQYF
>TRBV19|-|-|TRBJ2-3
TGTGCCAGTAGTACCCTCCAGGGGTCCACAGATACGCAGTATTTT
CASSTLQGSTDTQYF
>TRBV7-9|TRBD1|-|TRBJ2-5
TGTGCCAGCAGCTTATGGGACAGACAAGAGACCCAGTACTTC
CASSLWDRQETQYF
>TRBV4-3|TRBD2|-|TRBJ2-1
TGCGCCAGCAGGTGGGGACTAGCTCAGCCGGGTGAGCAGTTCTTC
CASRWGLAQPGEQFF
>TRBV4-1|-|-|TRBJ1-5
TGCGCCAGCAGCCAAGAAGGGATAAATCAGCCCCAGCATTTT
CASSQEGINQPQHF
>TRBV7-9|-|-|TRBJ2-5
TGTGCCAGCAGCTTTAATGAGGGGGCCCAGTACTTC
CASSFNEGAQYF
>TRBV2|-|-|TRBJ2-7
TGTGCCAGCTCCCAGAGGGGCCTTGGGGCATCCGAGCAGTACTTC
CASSQRGLGASEQYF
>TRBV27|-|few|TRBJ1-2
TGTGCCAGCAGTTTATCAGCAGGGTCGAGTGGCTACACCTTC
CASSLSAGSSGYTF
>TRBV7-8|TRBD2|-|TRBJ2-2
TGTGCCAGCAGCCCGAGGACTAGCGGGGGCCCAAACACCGGGGAGCTGTTTTTT
CASSPRTSGGPNTGELFF
>TRBV19|-|-|TRBJ1-4
TGTGCCAGTAGTATTGGTGCCAGTACTTATGCAACTAATGAAAAACTGTTTTTT
CASSIGASTYATNEKLFF
>TRBV18|TRBD1|-|TRBJ1-5
TGTGCCAGCTCCCTCGGACAGGGTGAGGGGCGGCCCCAGCATTTT
CASSLGQGEGRPQHF
>TRBV28|-|-|TRBJ1-1
TGTGCCAGCAGTTTTACCACGGAACAGGGAGGGACTGAAGCTTTCTTT
CASSFTTEQGGTEAFF